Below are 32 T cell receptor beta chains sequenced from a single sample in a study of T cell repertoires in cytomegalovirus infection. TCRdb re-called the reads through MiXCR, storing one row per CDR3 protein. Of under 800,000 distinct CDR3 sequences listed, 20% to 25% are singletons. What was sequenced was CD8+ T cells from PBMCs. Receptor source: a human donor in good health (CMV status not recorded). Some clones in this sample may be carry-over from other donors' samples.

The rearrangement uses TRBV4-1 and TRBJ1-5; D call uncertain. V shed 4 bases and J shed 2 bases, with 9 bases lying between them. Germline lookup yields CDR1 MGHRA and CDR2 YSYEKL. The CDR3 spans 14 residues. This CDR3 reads CASSRDKGNQPQHF. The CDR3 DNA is TGCGCCAGCAGCCGAGATAAGGGCAATCAGCCCCAGCATTTT.

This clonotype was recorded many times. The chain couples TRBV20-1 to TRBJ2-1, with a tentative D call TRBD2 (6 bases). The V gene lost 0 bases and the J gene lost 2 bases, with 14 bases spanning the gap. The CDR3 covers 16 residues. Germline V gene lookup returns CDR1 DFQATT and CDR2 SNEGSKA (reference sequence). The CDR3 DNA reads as TGCAGTGCTAGAGATCCGGGACTGGGAGCCTACAATGAGCAGTTCTTC. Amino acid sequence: CSARDPGLGAYNEQFF.

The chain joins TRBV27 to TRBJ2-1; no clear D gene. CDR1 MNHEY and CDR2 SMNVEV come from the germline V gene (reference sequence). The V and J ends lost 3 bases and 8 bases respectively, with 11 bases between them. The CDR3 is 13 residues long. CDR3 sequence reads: CASSFVGPDEQFF. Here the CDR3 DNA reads TGTGCCAGCAGTTTTGTGGGCCCGGATGAGCAGTTCTTC.

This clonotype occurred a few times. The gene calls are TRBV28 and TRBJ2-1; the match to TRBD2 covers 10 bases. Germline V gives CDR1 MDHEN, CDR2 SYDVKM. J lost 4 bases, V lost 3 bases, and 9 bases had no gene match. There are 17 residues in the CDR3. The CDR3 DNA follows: TGTGCCAGCAGTTTTAGGGTAGCGGGGGGCCTTTACAATGAGCAGTTCTTC. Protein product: CASSFRVAGGLYNEQFF.

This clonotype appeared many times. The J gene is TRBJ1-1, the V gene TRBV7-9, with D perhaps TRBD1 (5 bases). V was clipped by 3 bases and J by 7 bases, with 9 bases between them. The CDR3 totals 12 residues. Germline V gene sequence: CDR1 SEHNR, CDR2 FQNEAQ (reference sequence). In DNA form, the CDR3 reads TGTGCCAGCAGCTTCGCACAGGTTGAAGCTTTCTTT. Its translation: CASSFAQVEAFF. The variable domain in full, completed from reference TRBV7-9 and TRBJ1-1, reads DTGVSQNPRHKITKRGQNVTFRCDPISEHNRLYWYRQTLGQGPEFLTYFQNEAQLEKSRLLSDRFSAERPKGSFSTLEIQRTEQGDSAMYLCASSFAQVEAFFGQGTRLTVV.

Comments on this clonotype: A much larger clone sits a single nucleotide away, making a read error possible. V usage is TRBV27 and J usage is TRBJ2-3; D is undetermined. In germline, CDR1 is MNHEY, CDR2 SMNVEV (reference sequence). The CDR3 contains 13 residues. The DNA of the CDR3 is TGTGACAGCAGTTTAGGATCCACAGATACGCAGTATTTT. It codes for CDSSLGSTDTQYF.

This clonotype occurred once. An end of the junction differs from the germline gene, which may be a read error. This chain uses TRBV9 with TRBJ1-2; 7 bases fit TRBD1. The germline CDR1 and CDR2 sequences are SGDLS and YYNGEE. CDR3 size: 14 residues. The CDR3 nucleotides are TGTGCCAGCAGCGTAATCCAAGGACAGGATTCTACCCTCTTC. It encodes CASSVIQGQDSTLF.

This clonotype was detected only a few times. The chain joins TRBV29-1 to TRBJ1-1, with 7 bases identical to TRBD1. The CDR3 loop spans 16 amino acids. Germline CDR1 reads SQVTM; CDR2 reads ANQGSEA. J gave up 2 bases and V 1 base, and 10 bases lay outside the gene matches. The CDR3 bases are TGCAGCGTTGAAGGAGGGGGGTACAGGGGCAACACTGAAGCTTTCTTT. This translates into CSVEGGGYRGNTEAFF. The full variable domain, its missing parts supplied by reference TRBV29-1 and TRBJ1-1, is SAVISQKPSRDICQRGTSLTIQCQVDSQVTMMFWYRQQPGQSLTLIATANQGSEATYESGFVIDKFPISRPNLTFSTLTVSNMSPEDSSIYLCSVEGGGYRGNTEAFFGQGTRLTVV.

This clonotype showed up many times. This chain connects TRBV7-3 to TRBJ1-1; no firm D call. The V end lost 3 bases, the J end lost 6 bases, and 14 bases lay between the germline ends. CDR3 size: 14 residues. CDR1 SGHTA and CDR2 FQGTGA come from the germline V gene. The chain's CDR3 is CASSLNSIGAEAFF. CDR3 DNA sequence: TGTGCCAGCAGCTTGAATTCAATCGGGGCTGAAGCTTTCTTT. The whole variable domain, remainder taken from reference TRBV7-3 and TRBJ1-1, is GAGVSQTPSNKVTEKGKYVELRCDPISGHTALYWYRQSLGQGPEFLIYFQGTGAADDSGLPNDRFFAVRPEGSVSTLKIQRTERGDSAVYLCASSLNSIGAEAFFGQGTRLTVV.

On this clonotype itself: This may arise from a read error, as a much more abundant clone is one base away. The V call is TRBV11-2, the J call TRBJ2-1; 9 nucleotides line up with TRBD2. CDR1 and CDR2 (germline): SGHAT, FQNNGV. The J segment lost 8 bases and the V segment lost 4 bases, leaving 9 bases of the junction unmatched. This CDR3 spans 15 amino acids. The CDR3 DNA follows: TGTGCCAGCAGCTCCGCGGGACTAGCAATCGATGAGCAGTTCTTC. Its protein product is CASSSAGLAIDEQFF.

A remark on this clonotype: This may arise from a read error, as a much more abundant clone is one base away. CDR3 in DNA: TGTGCCAGCAGATTCGGGATAGTGAACACTGAAGCTTTCTTT. The encoded protein is CASRFGIVNTEAFF. J is TRBJ1-1 and V is TRBV6-2 or TRBV6-3; no definite D call. This CDR3 is 14 amino acids long. Germline V lookup: CDR1 MNHEY, CDR2 SVGEGT. V dropped 6 bases and J dropped 0 bases, with 11 bases sitting between them.

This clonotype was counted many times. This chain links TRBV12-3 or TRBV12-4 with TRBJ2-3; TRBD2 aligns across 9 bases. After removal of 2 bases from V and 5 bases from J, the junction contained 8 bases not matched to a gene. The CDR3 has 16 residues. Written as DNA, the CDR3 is TGTGCCAGCAGTTTAAGAGGCGGGGGGGCCGAAGATACGCAGTATTTT. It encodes CASSLRGGGAEDTQYF.

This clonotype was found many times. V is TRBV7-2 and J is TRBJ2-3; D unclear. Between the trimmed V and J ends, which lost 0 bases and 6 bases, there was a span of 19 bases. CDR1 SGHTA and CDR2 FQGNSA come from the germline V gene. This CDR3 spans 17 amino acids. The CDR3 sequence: CASSLAQPLTTADTQYF. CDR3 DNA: TGTGCCAGCAGCTTAGCGCAACCACTAACTACGGCGGATACGCAGTATTTT.

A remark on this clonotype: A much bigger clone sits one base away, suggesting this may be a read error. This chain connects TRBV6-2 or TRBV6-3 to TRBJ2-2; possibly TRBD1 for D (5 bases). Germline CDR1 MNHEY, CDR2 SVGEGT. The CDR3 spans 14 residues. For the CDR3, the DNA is TGTGCCAACAGTTACAGGCCCGACACCGGGGAGCTGTTTTTT. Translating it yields CANSYRPDTGELFF.

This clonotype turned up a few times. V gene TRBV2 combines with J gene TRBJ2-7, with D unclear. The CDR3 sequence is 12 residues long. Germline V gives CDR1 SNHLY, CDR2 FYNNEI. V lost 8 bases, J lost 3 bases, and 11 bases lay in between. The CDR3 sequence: CASAGRYYEQYV. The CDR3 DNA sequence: TGTGCCAGCGCCGGGCGATACTACGAGCAGTACGTC.

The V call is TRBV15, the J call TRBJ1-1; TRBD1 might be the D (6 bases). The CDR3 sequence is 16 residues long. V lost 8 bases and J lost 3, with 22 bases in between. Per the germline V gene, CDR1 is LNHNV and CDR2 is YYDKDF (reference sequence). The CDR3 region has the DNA TGTGCCACCTTCTTACTGGGGGGCTCTAAGGACACTGAAGCTTTCTTT. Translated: CATFLLGGSKDTEAFF.

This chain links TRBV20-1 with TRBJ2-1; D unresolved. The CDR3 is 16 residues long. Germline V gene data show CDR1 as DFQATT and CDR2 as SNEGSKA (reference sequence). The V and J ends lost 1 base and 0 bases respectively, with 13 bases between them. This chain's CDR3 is CSARVMVDSSYNEQFF. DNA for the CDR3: TGCAGTGCTAGAGTGATGGTAGATAGCTCCTACAATGAGCAGTTCTTC.

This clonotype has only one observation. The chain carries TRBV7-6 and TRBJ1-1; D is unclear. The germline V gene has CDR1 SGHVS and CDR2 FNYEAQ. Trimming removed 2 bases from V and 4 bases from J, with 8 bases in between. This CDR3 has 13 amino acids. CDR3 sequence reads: CASSLREITEAFF. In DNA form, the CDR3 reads TGTGCCAGCAGCTTAAGGGAGATCACTGAAGCTTTCTTT.

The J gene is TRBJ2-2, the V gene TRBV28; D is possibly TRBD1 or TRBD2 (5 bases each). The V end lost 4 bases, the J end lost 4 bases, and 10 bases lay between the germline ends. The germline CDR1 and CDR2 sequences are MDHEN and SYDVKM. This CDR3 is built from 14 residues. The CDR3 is CASSSMRGTGELFF. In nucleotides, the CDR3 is TGTGCCAGCAGTTCGATGAGGGGCACCGGGGAGCTGTTTTTT. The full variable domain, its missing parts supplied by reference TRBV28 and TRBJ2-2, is DVKVTQSSRYLVKRTGEKVFLECVQDMDHENMFWYRQDPGLGLRLIYFSYDVKMKEKGDIPEGYSVSREKKERFSLILESASTNQTSMYLCASSSMRGTGELFFGEGSRLTVL.

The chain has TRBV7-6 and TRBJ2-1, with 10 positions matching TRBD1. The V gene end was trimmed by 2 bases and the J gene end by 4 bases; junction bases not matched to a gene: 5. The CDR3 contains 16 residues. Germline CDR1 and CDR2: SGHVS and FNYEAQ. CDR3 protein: CASSLRDRGLYNEQFF. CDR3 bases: TGTGCCAGCAGCTTAAGGGACAGGGGCTTGTACAATGAGCAGTTCTTC.

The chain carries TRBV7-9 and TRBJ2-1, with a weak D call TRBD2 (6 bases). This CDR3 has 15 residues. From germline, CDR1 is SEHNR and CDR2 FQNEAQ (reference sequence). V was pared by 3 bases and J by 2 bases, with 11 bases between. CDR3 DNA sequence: TGTGCCAGCAGCTTCGGCGGGGAAGCCTACAATGAGCAGTTCTTC. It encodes CASSFGGEAYNEQFF.

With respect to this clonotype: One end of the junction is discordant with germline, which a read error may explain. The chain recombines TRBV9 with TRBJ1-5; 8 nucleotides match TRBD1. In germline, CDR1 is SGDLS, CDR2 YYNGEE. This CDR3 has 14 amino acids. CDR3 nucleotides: TGTGTCAGCAGCGCTACAGGGGGTCAACAGCCCCAGCATTTT. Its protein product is CVSSATGGQQPQHF. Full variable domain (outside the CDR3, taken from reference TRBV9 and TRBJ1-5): DSGVTQTPKHLITATGQRVTLRCSPRSGDLSVYWYQQSLDQGLQFLIQYYNGEERAKGNILERFSAQQFPDLHSELNLSSLELGDSALYFCVSSATGGQQPQHFGDGTRLSIL.

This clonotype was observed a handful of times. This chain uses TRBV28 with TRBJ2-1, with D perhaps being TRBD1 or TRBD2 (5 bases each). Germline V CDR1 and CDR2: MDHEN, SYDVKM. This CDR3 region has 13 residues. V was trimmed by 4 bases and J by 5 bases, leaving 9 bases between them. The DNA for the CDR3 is TGTGCCAGCAGTTGGGACCCTCACAATGAGCAGTTCTTC. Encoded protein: CASSWDPHNEQFF.

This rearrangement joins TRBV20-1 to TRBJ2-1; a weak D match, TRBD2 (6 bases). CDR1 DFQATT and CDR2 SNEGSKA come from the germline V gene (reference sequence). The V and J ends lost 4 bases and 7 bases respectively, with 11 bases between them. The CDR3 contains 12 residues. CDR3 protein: CSAILSGNEQFF. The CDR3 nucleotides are TGCAGTGCTATCCTTAGCGGAAATGAGCAGTTCTTC.

The CDR3 reads CASSFGTFNTGELFF. The CDR3 DNA is TGTGCCAGCAGCTTCGGGACATTCAACACCGGGGAGCTGTTTTTT. The chain uses TRBV7-9 and TRBJ2-2; the D gene is possibly TRBD1 (6 bases). This CDR3 has 15 residues. V was pared by 3 bases and J by 2 bases, with 10 bases between. Per germline, CDR1 SEHNR and CDR2 FQNEAQ (reference sequence).

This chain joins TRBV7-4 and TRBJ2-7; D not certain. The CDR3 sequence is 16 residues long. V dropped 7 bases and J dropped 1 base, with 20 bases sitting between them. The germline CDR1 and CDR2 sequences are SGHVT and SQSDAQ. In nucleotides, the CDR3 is TGTGCCAGCACCCAAAACGGGCAGGTTCGGTCCTACGAGCAGTACGTC. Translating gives CASTQNGQVRSYEQYV.

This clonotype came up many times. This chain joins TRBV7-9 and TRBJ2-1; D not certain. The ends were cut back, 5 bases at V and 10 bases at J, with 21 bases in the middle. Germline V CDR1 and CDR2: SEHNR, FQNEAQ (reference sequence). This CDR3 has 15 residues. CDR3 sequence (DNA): TGTGCCAGCAGCCCCATGGGCAGGCCATCAAGGGAGCAGTTCTTC. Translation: CASSPMGRPSREQFF.

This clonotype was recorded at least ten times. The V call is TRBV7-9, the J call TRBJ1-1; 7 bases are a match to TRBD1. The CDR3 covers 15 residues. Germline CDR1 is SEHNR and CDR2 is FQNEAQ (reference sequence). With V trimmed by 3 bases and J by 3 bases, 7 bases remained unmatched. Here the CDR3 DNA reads TGTGCCAGCAGCTTCGTTAACAGGGGTTACACTGAAGCTTTCTTT. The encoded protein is CASSFVNRGYTEAFF. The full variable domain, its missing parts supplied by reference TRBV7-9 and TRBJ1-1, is DTGVSQNPRHKITKRGQNVTFRCDPISEHNRLYWYRQTLGQGPEFLTYFQNEAQLEKSRLLSDRFSAERPKGSFSTLEIQRTEQGDSAMYLCASSFVNRGYTEAFFGQGTRLTVV.

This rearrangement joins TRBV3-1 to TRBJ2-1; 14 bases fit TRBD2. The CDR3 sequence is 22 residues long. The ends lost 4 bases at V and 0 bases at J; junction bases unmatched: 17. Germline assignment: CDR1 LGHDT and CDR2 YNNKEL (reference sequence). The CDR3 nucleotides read TGTGCCAGCAGCCCAAGTTTGGGACTAGCGGGGGCCCGCACCTTCTCCTACAATGAGCAGTTCTTC. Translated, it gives CASSPSLGLAGARTFSYNEQFF.

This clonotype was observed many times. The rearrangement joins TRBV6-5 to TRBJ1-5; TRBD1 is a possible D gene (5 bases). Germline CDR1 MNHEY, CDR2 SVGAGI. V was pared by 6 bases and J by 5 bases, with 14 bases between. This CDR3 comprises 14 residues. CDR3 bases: TGTGCCAGCAGAACGGGGGATTGGGATCAGCCCCAGCATTTT. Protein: CASRTGDWDQPQHF.

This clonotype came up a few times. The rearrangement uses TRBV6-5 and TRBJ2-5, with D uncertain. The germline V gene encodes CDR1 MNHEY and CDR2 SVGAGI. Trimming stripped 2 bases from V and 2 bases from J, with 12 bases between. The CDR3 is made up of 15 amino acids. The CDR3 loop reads CASSYAGNTQETQYF. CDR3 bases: TGTGCCAGCAGTTACGCCGGTAACACTCAAGAGACCCAGTACTTC.

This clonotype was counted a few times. For the CDR3, the DNA is TGTGCCAGCAGCCAGGCGACAGGGGAGAACACTGAAGCTTTCTTT. It yields the protein CASSQATGENTEAFF. This chain uses TRBV4-2 with TRBJ1-1, with 8 bases that match TRBD1. The CDR3 covers 15 residues. V lost 3 bases to trimming and J lost 1 base; unmatched junction nucleotides: 4. Looked up from germline, CDR1 is LGHNA and CDR2 is YNFKEQ.